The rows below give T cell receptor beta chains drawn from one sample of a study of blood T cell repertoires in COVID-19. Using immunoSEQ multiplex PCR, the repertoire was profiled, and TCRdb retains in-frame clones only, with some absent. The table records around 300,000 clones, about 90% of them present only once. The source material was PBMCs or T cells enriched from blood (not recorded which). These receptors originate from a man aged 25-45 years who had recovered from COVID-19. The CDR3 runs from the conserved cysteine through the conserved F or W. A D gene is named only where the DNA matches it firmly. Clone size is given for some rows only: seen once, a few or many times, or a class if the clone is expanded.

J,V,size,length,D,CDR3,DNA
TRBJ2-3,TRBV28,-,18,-,CASTAFPSSPGVKDTQYF,TGTGCCAGCACCGCTTTCCCCTCATCCCCAGGGGTTAAAGATACGCAGTATTTT
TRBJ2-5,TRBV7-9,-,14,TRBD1,CASNRQGAVETQYF,TGTGCCAGCAACAGACAGGGGGCCGTAGAGACCCAGTACTTC
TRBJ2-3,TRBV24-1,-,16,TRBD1,CATSDLTGATTDTQYF,TGTGCCACCAGTGATCTGACAGGGGCCACCACAGATACGCAGTATTTT
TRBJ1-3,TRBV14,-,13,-,CASSQDWSGSIYF,TGTGCCAGCAGCCAAGATTGGTCAGGGTCCATATATTTT
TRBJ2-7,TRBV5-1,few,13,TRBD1,CASSNQGAYEQYF,TGCGCCAGCAGCAATCAGGGGGCCTACGAGCAGTACTTC
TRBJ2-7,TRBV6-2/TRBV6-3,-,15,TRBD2,CASSYIGGYSYEQYF,TGTGCCAGCAGTTACATCGGGGGGTACTCCTACGAGCAGTACTTC
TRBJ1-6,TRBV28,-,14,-,CASSPTGRNSPLHF,TGTGCCAGCAGCCCGACAGGCCGGAATTCACCCCTCCACTTT
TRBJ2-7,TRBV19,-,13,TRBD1,CASSGTGGNEQYF,TGTGCCAGTTCCGGGACAGGGGGCAACGAGCAGTACTTC
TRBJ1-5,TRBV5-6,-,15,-,CASSLGGRYNQPQHF,TGTGCCAGCAGCTTGGGGGGGCGGTACAATCAGCCCCAGCATTTT
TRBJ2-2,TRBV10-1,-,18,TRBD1,CASSEYSGTGMGTGELFF,TGCGCCAGCAGTGAATATTCTGGGACAGGGATGGGCACCGGGGAGCTGTTTTTT
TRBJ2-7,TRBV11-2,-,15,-,CASSFIGAERNEQYF,TGTGCCAGCAGCTTCATAGGGGCCGAACGGAACGAGCAGTACTTC
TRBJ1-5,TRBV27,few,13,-,CASSADRHQPQHF,TGTGCCAGCAGTGCGGATAGACATCAGCCCCAGCATTTT
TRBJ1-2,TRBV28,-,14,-,CASSFADSNYGYTF,TGTGCCAGCAGTTTCGCGGACAGTAACTATGGCTACACCTTC
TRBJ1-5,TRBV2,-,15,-,CASSEVTPSNQPQHF,TGTGCCAGCAGTGAAGTAACACCTAGCAATCAGCCCCAGCATTTT
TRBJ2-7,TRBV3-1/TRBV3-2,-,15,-,CASSQGSGSSYEQYF,TGTGCCAGCAGCCAAGGCTCGGGGAGCTCCTACGAGCAGTACTTC
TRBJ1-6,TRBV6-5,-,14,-,CASSYRHSNSPLHF,TGTGCCAGCAGTTACCGCCACTCTAATTCACCCCTCCACTTT
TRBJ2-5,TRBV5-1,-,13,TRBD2,CASSPSGQETQYF,TGCGCCAGCAGTCCTAGCGGCCAAGAGACCCAGTACTTC
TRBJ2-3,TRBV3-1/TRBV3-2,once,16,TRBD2,CASSLLAGGNTDTQYF,TGTGCCAGCAGTCTATTAGCGGGGGGAAACACAGATACGCAGTATTTT
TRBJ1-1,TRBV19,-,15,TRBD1,CASSPGQAGVPEAFF,TGTGCCAGTAGTCCAGGACAGGCCGGGGTCCCTGAAGCTTTCTTT
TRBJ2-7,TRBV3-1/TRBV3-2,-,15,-,CASSHFKTDTYEQYF,TGTGCCAGCAGCCATTTCAAGACGGACACCTACGAGCAGTACTTC
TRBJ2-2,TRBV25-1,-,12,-,CASSEQAGELFF,TGTGCCAGCAGTGAGCAGGCCGGGGAGCTGTTTTTT
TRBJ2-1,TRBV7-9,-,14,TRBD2,CASSLVTSENEQFF,TGTGCCAGCAGCTTGGTGACTAGCGAGAATGAGCAGTTCTTC
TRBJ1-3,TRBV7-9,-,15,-,CASSTSGSSGNTIYF,TGTGCCAGCAGCACCTCGGGGTCCTCTGGAAACACCATATATTTT
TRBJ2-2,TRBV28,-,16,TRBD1,CASSFPGQERTGELFF,TGTGCCAGCAGCTTTCCTGGACAGGAACGTACCGGGGAGCTGTTTTTT
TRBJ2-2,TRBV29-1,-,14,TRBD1,CSATGTENTGELFF,TGCAGCGCCACCGGGACAGAGAACACCGGGGAGCTGTTTTTT
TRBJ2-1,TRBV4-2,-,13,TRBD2,CASSLMRGDEQFF,TGTGCCAGCAGCCTTATGCGGGGGGATGAGCAGTTCTTC
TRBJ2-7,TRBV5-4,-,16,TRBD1,CASSLPGQGIGYEQYF,TGTGCCAGCAGCTTGCCCGGACAGGGGATCGGTTACGAGCAGTACTTC
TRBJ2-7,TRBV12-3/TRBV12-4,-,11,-,CASSFRDFKYF,TGTGCCAGCAGCTTCAGGGATTTCAAGTACTTC
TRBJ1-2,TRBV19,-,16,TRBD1,CASSSPRQGIIYGYTF,TGTGCCAGTAGTTCCCCCCGACAGGGTATCATCTATGGCTACACCTTC
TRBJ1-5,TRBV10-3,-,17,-,CAISEKGDMSSNQPQHF,TGTGCCATCAGTGAAAAGGGGGATATGTCCAGCAATCAGCCCCAGCATTTT
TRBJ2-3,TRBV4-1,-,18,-,CASSHPKGGGRTTDTQYF,TGCGCCAGCAGCCATCCAAAAGGGGGGGGCCGGACCACAGATACGCAGTATTTT
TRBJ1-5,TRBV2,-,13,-,CASSLLGHQPQHF,TGTGCCAGCAGCCTCCTGGGGCACCAGCCCCAGCATTTT
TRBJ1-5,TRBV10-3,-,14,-,CAISEGEGNQPQHF,TGTGCCATCAGTGAAGGGGAGGGCAATCAGCCCCAGCATTTT
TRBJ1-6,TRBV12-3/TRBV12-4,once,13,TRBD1,CASSPRGRSPLHF,TGTGCCAGCAGTCCCAGGGGGCGGTCACCCCTCCACTTT
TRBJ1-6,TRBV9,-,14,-,CASSSRAGQEPLHF,TGTGCCAGCAGCTCCCGAGCAGGGCAGGAACCCCTCCACTTT
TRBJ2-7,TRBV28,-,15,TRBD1,CASSTPGQGNYEQYF,TGTGCCAGCAGCACCCCCGGACAGGGTAACTACGAGCAGTACTTC